Below, one T cell receptor beta chain is given with its context. These data originate in a study of blood T cell repertoires in COVID-19. Background on the study: There were acute and convalescent COVID-19 samples, and they came from the United States, Italy and Spain. PBMCs, B-cell-depleted T cells, or T cells provided the cDNA or gDNA that made up the material.

Per the study methods: Amplification from reference gene primers served as the basis for estimated nucleated cell counts. Produced via immunoSEQ multiplex PCR; TCRdb's table is partial and in-frame only. The D gene and trimming were derived from the DNA, and the V and J assignments and clone size from that table. The sample gives about 150,000 clones, roughly 91% of which show up once; about 3.2% is in the top ten. Germline values: CDR1 MNHEY, CDR2 SVGAGI. J gave up 2 bases and V 2 bases, and 3 bases lay outside the gene matches. The CDR3 has 15 residues. The sequence came from a man aged 55-75 years with active or convalescent COVID-19. Sequencing input: peripheral blood. The gene calls are TRBV6-5 and TRBJ2-7; 10 bases are a match to TRBD1. The CDR3 protein is CASSYTGTGAYEQYF. Here the CDR3 DNA reads TGTGCCAGCAGTTACACCGGGACAGGGGCCTACGAGCAGTACTTC.